Below, one TCR beta chain is given with its context. Its matching antigen is unknown. Full-length variable regions came from constant-region reverse primers plus semi-nested Nested Universal Primer A PCR. TCRdb reprocessed the 5' RACE reads via MiXCR and lists one record per CDR3 protein. Among 25,000 to 40,000 distinct CDR3 sequences listed, approximately 25% were seen once. Study results and caveats: In terms of TCR gene usage, tumor memory CD4+ T cells clustered together with blood and lymph node memory CD4+ cells, as well as with lymph node naive CD4+ cells.

This sequence originates from a female donor with breast cancer. Sequenced material: memory CD4+ T cells sorted from blood. Subset defined: memory CD4+ T cells, CD4+CD45RO+CD25-.

The CDR3 nucleotides read TGTGCCAGCAGCTCGGCTTGGGTTGGTACCGGGGAGCTGTTTTTT. Translating it yields CASSSAWVGTGELFF. V usage is TRBV5-5 and J usage is TRBJ2-2; D gene ambiguous. With 3 bases removed from V and 5 bases from J, the gap between germline ends came to 14 bases. CDR3 length: 15 residues. The germline V gene has CDR1 SGHKS and CDR2 YYEKEE (reference sequence).